These 26 T cell receptor beta chains came from one sample sequenced in a study of T cell changes during pregnancy in multiple sclerosis. The assay was immunoSEQ multiplex PCR, and TCRdb's table has in-frame clones only and misses some. The sample holds some 38,000 clones; roughly 93% are singletons and the top ten take about 0.39%. The specimen was CD4+ T cells from peripheral blood mononuclear cells, collected in the second trimester of pregnancy. The receptors were sampled from a female donor with multiple sclerosis, enrolled in a pregnancy study.

The chain employs TRBV29-1 and TRBJ2-3; TRBD2 matches at 8 bases. The CDR3 totals 14 residues. From germline, CDR1 is SQVTM and CDR2 ANQGSEA. The CDR3, as DNA: TGCAGAGCGGGAACTAGCGGCGTTGGGGATACGCAGTATTTT. It encodes CRAGTSGVGDTQYF.

The rearrangement uses TRBV4-2 and TRBJ2-7, with 10 bases matching TRBD2. The CDR3 has 15 amino acids. Trimming cost V 4 bases and J 0 bases; bases outside gene matches: 3. CDR1 and CDR2 from the germline V gene are LGHNA and YNFKEQ. Here the CDR3 reads CASSRSSGGSYEQYF. In DNA, the CDR3 is TGTGCCAGCAGCCGATCTAGCGGGGGCTCCTACGAGCAGTACTTC.

The V gene is TRBV28, the J gene TRBJ2-5, with TRBD1 identical over 8 bases. This CDR3 has 14 amino acids. The V gene's germline CDR1 is MDHEN and CDR2 SYDVKM. V trimming: 7 bases; J trimming: 4 bases; junction bases outside the gene matches: 8. This CDR3 reads CASTSGGQGETQYF. The CDR3 coding sequence is TGTGCCAGCACCTCCGGAGGACAGGGAGAGACCCAGTACTTC.

V usage is TRBV28 and J usage is TRBJ1-2, with D possibly being TRBD1 (5 bases). The CDR3 has 14 amino acids. V was trimmed by 6 bases and J by 8 bases, leaving 19 bases between them. Germline V gene data show CDR1 as MDHEN and CDR2 as SYDVKM. CDR3 loop: CASRGFGRGGGYTF. The DNA of the CDR3 is TGTGCCAGCAGGGGGTTCGGAAGGGGCGGCGGCTACACCTTC.

The rearrangement links TRBV14 to TRBJ1-2; the D gene is possibly TRBD1 (5 bases). This CDR3 has 15 residues. The germline V gene encodes CDR1 SGHDN and CDR2 FVKESK. V was clipped by 0 bases and J by 0 bases, with 8 bases between them. CDR3: CASSQDGHTNYGYTF. In nucleotides, the CDR3 is TGTGCCAGCAGCCAAGACGGACACACTAACTATGGCTACACCTTC.

This chain links TRBV18 with TRBJ2-5; D is ambiguous. The CDR3 has 13 residues. Trimming left V 2 bases short and J 2 bases short, with 6 bases between. Germline loops: CDR1 KGHSH, CDR2 LQKENI. CDR3 residues: CASSPKQQETQYF. CDR3 coding DNA: TGTGCCAGCTCACCAAAACAGCAAGAGACCCAGTACTTC.

The chain links TRBV6-5 to TRBJ1-2, with D hard to call. Per the germline V gene, CDR1 is MNHEY and CDR2 is SVGAGI. The length of the CDR3 is 13 residues. V dropped 2 bases and J dropped 8 bases, with 12 bases sitting between them. This CDR3 is CASSYEKGGGYTF. CDR3 DNA: TGTGCCAGCAGTTACGAGAAAGGCGGGGGCTACACCTTC.

Here the CDR3 reads CASSPSGGAVNEQFF. The CDR3 DNA is TGTGCCAGCAGCCCGAGCGGGGGGGCCGTCAATGAGCAGTTCTTC. V usage is TRBV5-4 and J usage is TRBJ2-1, with 10 bases matching TRBD2. This CDR3 is built from 15 residues. V shed 4 bases, J shed 6 bases, and the junction held 7 bases outside the gene matches. Per germline, CDR1 SGHNT and CDR2 YYREEE (reference sequence).

The J gene is TRBJ2-2, the V gene TRBV5-5, with 7 bases that match TRBD1. CDR1 and CDR2 (germline): SGHKS, YYEKEE (reference sequence). This CDR3 comprises 13 residues. Trimming cost V 5 bases and J 5 bases; bases outside gene matches: 3. CDR3: CASRPDRTGELFF. CDR3 nucleotides: TGTGCCAGCAGACCGGACAGGACCGGGGAGCTGTTTTTT.

The chain carries TRBV5-1 and TRBJ2-7; no definite D call. Trimming removed 4 bases at V and 0 bases at J, with 11 bases between. CDR1 SGHRS and CDR2 YFSETQ come from the germline V gene. CDR3 length: 14 residues. The CDR3 sequence: CASSHQVGSYEQYF. In DNA, the CDR3 is TGCGCCAGCAGCCATCAGGTCGGCTCCTACGAGCAGTACTTC. Drawing the rest from reference TRBV5-1 and TRBJ2-7, the complete variable domain is KAGVTQTPRYLIKTRGQQVTLSCSPISGHRSVSWYQQTPGQGLQFLFEYFSETQRNKGNFPGRFSGRQFSNSRSEMNVSTLELGDSALYLCASSHQVGSYEQYFGPGTRLTVT.

The V and J genes are TRBV2 and TRBJ2-2; 13 nucleotides line up with TRBD2. Germline loops: CDR1 SNHLY, CDR2 FYNNEI. Unmatched junction bases numbered 6, after V lost 5 bases and J lost 6 bases. The length of the CDR3 is 16 residues. Here the CDR3 reads CASSQRLAGGAGELFF. The CDR3 DNA follows: TGTGCCAGCAGTCAAAGACTAGCGGGGGGCGCCGGGGAGCTGTTTTTT.

The genes are TRBV30 and TRBJ2-2; 7 nucleotides match TRBD1. The CDR3 runs 13 residues. After removal of 1 base from V and 7 bases from J, the junction contained 3 bases not matched to a gene. The germline CDR1 and CDR2 sequences are GTSNPN and SVGIG (reference sequence). This CDR3 is CAWSGQGSGELFF. The CDR3 nucleotides read TGTGCCTGGAGTGGACAGGGCAGCGGGGAGCTGTTTTTT.

This chain joins TRBV5-1 and TRBJ2-6; 7 bases fit TRBD1. J was trimmed by 0 bases and V by 0 bases; bases with no gene match: 6. This CDR3 has 18 residues. The germline gives CDR1 SGHRS, CDR2 YFSETQ. CDR3 amino acids: CASSLEGASRSGANVLTF. For the CDR3, the DNA is TGCGCCAGCAGCTTGGAGGGGGCCTCCCGCTCTGGGGCCAACGTCCTGACTTTC.

The J gene is TRBJ1-4, the V gene TRBV6-1; 10 positions agree with TRBD1. Looked up from germline, CDR1 is MNHNS and CDR2 is SASEGT. The trim removed 3 bases at V and 3 bases at J, leaving 1 base unmatched. The CDR3 is 15 residues long. The CDR3 loop reads CASSEGTGANEKLFF. DNA for the CDR3: TGTGCCAGCAGTGAGGGGACAGGGGCTAATGAAAAACTGTTTTTT.

This rearrangement joins TRBV7-2 to TRBJ2-5, with TRBD2 matching over 7 bases. Looked up from germline, CDR1 is SGHTA and CDR2 is FQGNSA. The V gene end was trimmed by 0 bases and the J gene end by 3 bases; junction bases not matched to a gene: 4. This CDR3 has 15 amino acids. Here the CDR3 reads CASSLAGGREETQYF. Written as DNA, the CDR3 is TGTGCCAGCAGCTTAGCGGGGGGGAGGGAAGAGACCCAGTACTTC.

This chain links TRBV19 with TRBJ2-3, with D maybe TRBD1 (5 bases). Germline CDR1 reads LNHDA; CDR2 reads SQIVND (reference sequence). The V end lost 7 bases, the J end lost 0 bases, and 5 bases lay between the germline ends. The CDR3 has 12 amino acids. CDR3 nucleotides: TGTGCCAGTAAGGGGAGCACAGATACGCAGTATTTT. As protein: CASKGSTDTQYF.

This chain connects TRBV27 to TRBJ2-3; 11 bases map to TRBD2. The J segment lost 3 bases and the V segment lost 7 bases, leaving 15 bases of the junction unmatched. The CDR3 totals 18 residues. Germline V CDR1 and CDR2: MNHEY, SMNVEV (reference sequence). CDR3 loop: CASIVTSGTQRSTDTQYF. CDR3 DNA: TGTGCCAGCATTGTGACTAGCGGGACCCAAAGAAGTACAGATACGCAGTATTTT.

J is TRBJ2-2 and V is TRBV15, with 11 bases identical to TRBD2. With 0 bases clipped from V and 6 bases from J, the junction kept 3 bases outside the gene matches. Germline-derived CDR1 and CDR2 are LNHNV and YYDKDF (reference sequence). This CDR3 has 16 amino acids. The CDR3 region has the DNA TGTGCCACCAGCAGAGAATCTAGCGGGAGGTCCGGGGAGCTGTTTTTT. Its translation is CATSRESSGRSGELFF.

This clone is a singleton in its sample. The gene calls are TRBV6-6 and TRBJ2-7, with a tentative D call TRBD2 (5 bases). V was pared by 8 bases and J by 3 bases, with 11 bases between. Germline lookup yields CDR1 MNHNY and CDR2 SVGAGI (reference sequence). The CDR3 has 12 amino acids. CDR3 in DNA: TGTGCCAGCGGGGTTGGAGGCTACGAGCAGTACTTC. Translating it yields CASGVGGYEQYF.

This chain uses TRBV19 with TRBJ2-2; D gene unclear. From germline, CDR1 is LNHDA and CDR2 SQIVND (reference sequence). The CDR3 spans 14 residues. V lost 0 bases to trimming and J lost 2 bases, with 4 bases between them. CDR3 bases: TGTGCCAGTAGTATAGAGGGCAACACCGGGGAGCTGTTTTTT. Encoded protein: CASSIEGNTGELFF.

The J gene is TRBJ1-5, the V gene TRBV10-3; D possibly corresponds to TRBD1 (6 bases). CDR3 size: 13 residues. Germline V CDR1 and CDR2: ENHRY, SYGVKD. The V and J ends lost 4 bases and 2 bases respectively, with 6 bases between them. CDR3 DNA: TGTGCCATCAGTGGACAGGGCAATCAGCCCCAGCATTTT. The encoded protein is CAISGQGNQPQHF.

V gene TRBV7-8 combines with J gene TRBJ1-2; TRBD1 might be the D (6 bases). The ends were cut back, 5 bases at V and 4 bases at J, with 20 bases in the middle. Germline loops: CDR1 SGHVS, CDR2 FQNEAQ. The CDR3 runs 16 residues. The CDR3 DNA reads TGTGCCAGCAGCCCACAGGGTGGACGGATGAGCTATGGCTACACCTTC. Translation gives CASSPQGGRMSYGYTF.

This clone turned up a few times. The chain is built from TRBV7-9 and TRBJ1-1; tentative D call: TRBD1 (6 bases). The CDR3 extends over 14 amino acids. Deletions cut 5 bases from V and 2 bases from J, with 12 bases between. Germline lookup yields CDR1 SEHNR and CDR2 FQNEAQ (reference sequence). CDR3 bases: TGTGCCAGCAGCCGGACAGAAATAAACACTGAAGCTTTCTTT. Its protein product is CASSRTEINTEAFF.

This clone appeared once. J is TRBJ2-5 and V is TRBV2; D might be TRBD1 (5 bases). Germline V CDR1 and CDR2: SNHLY, FYNNEI. Trimming cost V 2 bases and J 1 base, with 8 bases left between them. This CDR3 has 14 residues. The CDR3 here is CASSEQGPQETQYF. Written as DNA, the CDR3 is TGTGCCAGCAGTGAACAGGGCCCCCAAGAGACCCAGTACTTC.

This chain joins TRBV7-6 and TRBJ2-2, with D perhaps TRBD2 (6 bases). Trimming shortened V by 5 bases and J by 1 base, and 14 bases separated the two germline ends. The CDR3 extends over 16 amino acids. From germline, CDR1 is SGHVS and CDR2 FNYEAQ. This CDR3 is CASSPRAGKNTGELFF. In DNA, the CDR3 is TGTGCCAGCAGCCCCCGGGCGGGAAAGAACACCGGGGAGCTGTTTTTT.

This chain uses TRBV2 with TRBJ1-6; a weak D match, TRBD1 (5 bases). CDR3 size: 16 residues. V was pared by 5 bases and J by 6 bases, with 17 bases between. Germline V gene sequence: CDR1 SNHLY, CDR2 FYNNEI. CDR3 sequence (DNA): TGTGCCAGCAGTCAGACAGTGACCCACGCTAATTCACCCCTCCACTTT. Its translation: CASSQTVTHANSPLHF.